Described below is a single TCR beta chain sequence and its context. TCRdb's copy holds only in-frame clones and misses some; the assay was immunoSEQ multiplex PCR. The table shows 80,000 to 100,000 clones, with approximately 79% occurring only once. This record comes from a study of blood T cell repertoires in COVID-19. From germline, CDR1 is MDHEN and CDR2 SYDVKM. The CDR3 consists of 14 residues. After removal of 5 bases from V and 5 bases from J, the junction contained 4 bases not matched to a gene. This clonotype was sampled from a man between 70 and 80 years old with COVID-19, enrolled during active disease. Sequenced sample: peripheral blood. V gene TRBV28 combines with J gene TRBJ1-5; 9 bases align to TRBD1. The CDR3 nucleotides are TGTGCCAGCAGTGCTACAGGGGGCGATCAGCCCCAGCATTTT. It is translated as CASSATGGDQPQHF.